One sample yielded the 21 T cell receptor beta chains listed below, sequenced in a study of T cell changes during pregnancy in multiple sclerosis. TCRdb keeps only in-frame clones here, not all; method: immunoSEQ multiplex PCR. This sample has some 38,000 clones, with 90% found just once. The sequencing used CD4+ T cells from peripheral blood mononuclear cells, collected in the second trimester of pregnancy. All receptors come from a female donor with multiple sclerosis, enrolled in a pregnancy study.

The chain is built from TRBV28 and TRBJ2-2; TRBD2 might be the D (5 bases). Trimming shortened V by 1 base and J by 6 bases, and 12 bases separated the two germline ends. Germline V lookup: CDR1 MDHEN, CDR2 SYDVKM. The CDR3 is 15 amino acids. This chain's CDR3 is CASSLFRRVPGELFF. The CDR3 DNA sequence: TGTGCCAGCAGTTTATTCCGGCGGGTCCCCGGGGAGCTGTTTTTT.

The CDR3 DNA reads as TGCGCCAGCAGCTTTCTGCGAGGGACAAACAATGAGCAGTTCTTC. It codes for CASSFLRGTNNEQFF. The chain combines TRBV5-1 with TRBJ2-1, with D possibly matching TRBD1 (6 bases). Deletions cut 2 bases from V and 5 bases from J, with 14 bases between. Germline V gene data show CDR1 as SGHRS and CDR2 as YFSETQ. This CDR3 contains 15 residues.

The rearrangement uses TRBV9 and TRBJ1-1; no firm D call. The ends were cut back, 0 bases at V and 10 bases at J, with 10 bases in the middle. This CDR3 region has 12 residues. CDR1 is SGDLS and CDR2 is YYNGEE in the germline V gene. The CDR3 reads CASSVGSYPAFF. CDR3 DNA sequence: TGTGCCAGCAGCGTAGGGTCCTACCCAGCTTTCTTT.

The V and J genes are TRBV7-6 and TRBJ2-7; the D gene is possibly TRBD2 (6 bases). V lost 5 bases, J lost 6 bases, and 17 bases lay in between. Germline V gene lookup returns CDR1 SGHVS and CDR2 FNYEAQ. This CDR3 comprises 14 residues. The CDR3 here is CASSLVAGTGEQYF. The CDR3 DNA reads TGTGCCAGCAGCCTTGTTGCGGGGACGGGCGAGCAGTACTTC.

The CDR3 is CASSFGTSGRNIYEQYF. In DNA, the CDR3 is TGCGCCAGCAGCTTCGGGACTAGCGGGAGAAACATCTACGAGCAGTACTTC. The chain combines TRBV5-1 with TRBJ2-7; TRBD2 agrees at 14 bases. The germline gives CDR1 SGHRS, CDR2 YFSETQ. CDR3 length: 17 residues. With 2 bases clipped from V and 3 bases from J, the junction kept 7 bases outside the gene matches.

The V gene is TRBV2, the J gene TRBJ2-7, with D unclear. Germline assignment: CDR1 SNHLY and CDR2 FYNNEI. The CDR3 runs 13 residues. Trimming pared 3 bases from V and 0 bases from J, leaving 6 bases between. CDR3 sequence (DNA): TGTGCCAGCAGTGATGGCAACTCCTACGAGCAGTACTTC. Encoded protein: CASSDGNSYEQYF.

CDR3 DNA: TGTGCCAGCAGTCTCTTCGGGGGAGTGGTCAATGAGCAGTTCTTC. This encodes CASSLFGGVVNEQFF. This rearrangement joins TRBV28 to TRBJ2-1; a weak D match, TRBD2 (6 bases). V gave up 5 bases and J gave up 6 bases, with 17 bases separating them. The CDR3 has 15 amino acids. Germline V gene sequence: CDR1 MDHEN, CDR2 SYDVKM.

This chain joins TRBV27 and TRBJ1-3; D is uncertain. The germline V gene has CDR1 MNHEY and CDR2 SMNVEV (reference sequence). This CDR3 has 13 residues. The ends were cut back, 6 bases at V and 4 bases at J, with 10 bases in the middle. The CDR3 bases are TGTGCCAGCAGGCCCACAGACGGAAACACCATATATTTT. Protein: CASRPTDGNTIYF.

This chain links TRBV7-9 with TRBJ2-7, with 9 bases identical to TRBD2. CDR1 and CDR2 from the germline V gene are SEHNR and FQNEAQ (reference sequence). After removal of 6 bases from V and 3 bases from J, the junction contained 12 bases not matched to a gene. The CDR3 loop spans 16 amino acids. This CDR3 is CASSSYGLATDYEQYF. The CDR3 DNA follows: TGTGCCAGCAGTTCCTACGGACTAGCGACTGACTACGAGCAGTACTTC.

The CDR3 coding sequence is TGTGCCAGCAGTCGACAGACAGGGTACGAGCAGTACTTC. This encodes CASSRQTGYEQYF. The chain joins TRBV27 to TRBJ2-7; 7 nucleotides align to TRBD1. The CDR3 is 13 residues long. V lost 5 bases, J lost 4 bases, and 5 bases stayed unmatched. CDR1 and CDR2 (germline): MNHEY, SMNVEV (reference sequence).

This clone appeared a single time. This rearrangement joins TRBV7-2 to TRBJ2-1; 10 bases agree with TRBD2. V shed 4 bases, J shed 1 base, and the junction held 4 bases outside the gene matches. This CDR3 has 16 residues. The germline V gene has CDR1 SGHTA and CDR2 FQGNSA. CDR3 amino acids: CASSSWTSGSYNEQFF. CDR3 nucleotides: TGTGCCAGCAGCTCCTGGACTAGCGGATCCTACAATGAGCAGTTCTTC. The variable domain in full, with the rest retrieved from reference TRBV7-2 and TRBJ2-1, is GAGVSQSPSNKVTEKGKDVELRCDPISGHTALYWYRQSLGQGLEFLIYFQGNSAPDKSGLPSDRFSAERTGGSVSTLTIQRTQQEDSAVYLCASSSWTSGSYNEQFFGPGTRLTVL.

The chain is built from TRBV4-1 and TRBJ1-4; 9 bases are shared with TRBD1. V lost 3 bases, J lost 8 bases, and 13 bases stayed unmatched. The V gene's germline CDR1 is MGHRA and CDR2 YSYEKL. The CDR3 runs 17 residues. CDR3 loop: CASSQDGTGTYEEKLFF. Here the CDR3 DNA reads TGCGCCAGCAGCCAGGACGGGACAGGGACCTATGAAGAAAAACTGTTTTTT.

V is TRBV19 and J is TRBJ2-1, with TRBD1 matching 7 bases. The CDR3 spans 14 residues. The germline CDR1 and CDR2 sequences are LNHDA and SQIVND (reference sequence). The V segment lost 5 bases and the J segment 7 bases; nucleotides outside the gene matches: 8. The CDR3 spells CASSATGSLNEQFF. The CDR3 DNA reads as TGTGCCAGTAGTGCGACAGGGAGTTTGAATGAGCAGTTCTTC. Using reference TRBV19 and TRBJ2-1 for the parts outside the CDR3, the full variable domain is DGGITQSPKYLFRKEGQNVTLSCEQNLNHDAMYWYRQDPGQGLRLIYYSQIVNDFQKGDIAEGYSVSREKKESFPLTVTSAQKNPTAFYLCASSATGSLNEQFFGPGTRLTVL.

The chain employs TRBV14 and TRBJ2-2; 7 bases agree with TRBD1. Germline values: CDR1 SGHDN, CDR2 FVKESK. J was trimmed by 4 bases and V by 4 bases; bases with no gene match: 15. The CDR3 totals 18 residues. The DNA for the CDR3 is TGTGCCAGCAGCCCCGAGGGGGCAGGGCGATGGGTCACCGGGGAGCTGTTTTTT. This gives the protein CASSPEGAGRWVTGELFF.

The rearrangement links TRBV30 to TRBJ2-1; D is possibly TRBD1 (5 bases). Trimming cost V 4 bases and J 8 bases, with 12 bases left between them. The CDR3 runs 12 residues. Germline assignment: CDR1 GTSNPN and CDR2 SVGIG (reference sequence). The CDR3 is CAWKGPRYEQFF. The CDR3 DNA reads as TGTGCCTGGAAGGGGCCTAGGTATGAGCAGTTCTTC. Filled out from reference TRBV30 and TRBJ2-1, the complete variable domain reads SQTIHQWPATLVQPVGSPLSLECTVEGTSNPNLYWYRQAAGRGLQLLFYSVGIGQISSEVPQNLSASRPQDRQFILSSKKLLLSDSGFYLCAWKGPRYEQFFGPGTRLTVL.

The chain recombines TRBV25-1 with TRBJ2-6; D is uncertain. This CDR3 contains 14 residues. Germline V CDR1 and CDR2: MGHDK, SYGVNS. V was trimmed by 8 bases and J by 4 bases, leaving 12 bases between them. For the CDR3, the DNA is TGTGCCAGCTCTCTCCCCGGGGGGGCCAACGTCCTGACTTTC. It yields the protein CASSLPGGANVLTF. Complete variable domain (other parts from reference TRBV25-1 and TRBJ2-6): EADIYQTPRYLVIGTGKKITLECSQTMGHDKMYWYQQDPGMELHLIHYSYGVNSTEKGDLSSESTVSRIRTEHFPLTLESARPSHTSQYLCASSLPGGANVLTFGAGSRLTVL.

The chain carries TRBV7-9 and TRBJ1-1; no clear D gene. The V gene's germline CDR1 is SEHNR and CDR2 FQNEAQ (reference sequence). V lost 1 base and J 4 bases, leaving 7 bases between the germline ends. The CDR3 length is 13 residues. Written as DNA, the CDR3 is TGTGCCAGCAGCTTAGGAGGGTTCACTGAAGCTTTCTTT. It specifies CASSLGGFTEAFF.

This clone is classed as medium-sized (0.01 to 0.1%). The gene calls are TRBV5-6 and TRBJ2-7; D unresolved. The V gene's germline CDR1 is SGHDT and CDR2 YYEEEE. The CDR3 is made up of 16 amino acids. The V and J ends lost 1 base and 1 base respectively, with 15 bases between them. CDR3 DNA: TGTGCCAGCAGCTTGCGTGGGCAACGATTTTCCTACGAGCAGTACTTC. This translates into CASSLRGQRFSYEQYF.

The rearrangement joins TRBV9 to TRBJ2-7; 10 nucleotides align to TRBD2. V was clipped by 0 bases and J by 5 bases; unmatched bases: 11. CDR1 is SGDLS and CDR2 is YYNGEE in the germline V gene. The CDR3 covers 17 residues. This CDR3 is CASSVGASGSVYDEQYF. The CDR3 DNA is TGTGCCAGCAGCGTAGGGGCTAGCGGGAGTGTCTACGACGAGCAGTACTTC.

V is TRBV7-9 and J is TRBJ1-2, with TRBD1 matching 9 bases. The CDR3 has 14 amino acids. With V trimmed by 6 bases and J by 8 bases, 10 bases remained unmatched. Germline loops: CDR1 SEHNR, CDR2 FQNEAQ (reference sequence). CDR3 nucleotide sequence: TGTGCCAGCAGTTCCGGGACAGGGAATGGCGGCTACACCTTC. Translating it yields CASSSGTGNGGYTF.

The gene calls are TRBV4-1 and TRBJ1-1, with TRBD1 identical over 8 bases. The CDR3 consists of 14 residues. The germline gives CDR1 MGHRA, CDR2 YSYEKL. Losses at the gene ends were 2 bases for V and 2 bases for J; bases not matched to a gene: 1. CDR3 coding DNA: TGCGCCAGCAGCCAAACAGGGGGTAACACTGAAGCTTTCTTT. Translated: CASSQTGGNTEAFF.